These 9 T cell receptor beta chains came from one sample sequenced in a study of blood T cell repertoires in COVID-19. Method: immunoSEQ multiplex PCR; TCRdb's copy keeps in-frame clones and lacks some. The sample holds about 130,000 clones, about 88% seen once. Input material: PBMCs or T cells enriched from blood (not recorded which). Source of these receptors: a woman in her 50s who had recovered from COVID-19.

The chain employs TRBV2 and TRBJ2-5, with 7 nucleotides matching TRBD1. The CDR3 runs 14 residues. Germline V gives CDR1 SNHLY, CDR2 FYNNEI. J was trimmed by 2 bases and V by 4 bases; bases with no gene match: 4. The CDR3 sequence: CASSATGHQETQYF. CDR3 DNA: TGTGCCAGCAGTGCGACAGGGCATCAAGAGACCCAGTACTTC. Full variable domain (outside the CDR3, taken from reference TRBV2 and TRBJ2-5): EPEVTQTPSHQVTQMGQEVILRCVPISNHLYFYWYRQILGQKVEFLVSFYNNEISEKSEIFDDQFSVERPDGSNFTLKIRSTKLEDSAMYFCASSATGHQETQYFGPGTRLLVL.

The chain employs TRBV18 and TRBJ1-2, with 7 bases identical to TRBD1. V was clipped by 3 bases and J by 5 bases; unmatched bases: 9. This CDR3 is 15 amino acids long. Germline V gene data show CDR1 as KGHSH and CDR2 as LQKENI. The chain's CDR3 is CASSPPGQRSYGYTF. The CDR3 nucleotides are TGTGCCAGCTCACCGCCGGGACAGCGAAGTTATGGCTACACCTTC.

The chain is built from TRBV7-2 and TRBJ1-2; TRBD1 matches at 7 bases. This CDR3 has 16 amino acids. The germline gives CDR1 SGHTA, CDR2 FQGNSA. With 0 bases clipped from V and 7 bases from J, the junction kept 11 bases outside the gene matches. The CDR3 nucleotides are TGTGCCAGCAGCTTAGCAGGCGACAGGGCGTCAGCTGGCTACACCTTC. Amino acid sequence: CASSLAGDRASAGYTF. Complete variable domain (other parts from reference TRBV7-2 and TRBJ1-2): GAGVSQSPSNKVTEKGKDVELRCDPISGHTALYWYRQSLGQGLEFLIYFQGNSAPDKSGLPSDRFSAERTGGSVSTLTIQRTQQEDSAVYLCASSLAGDRASAGYTFGSGTRLTVV.

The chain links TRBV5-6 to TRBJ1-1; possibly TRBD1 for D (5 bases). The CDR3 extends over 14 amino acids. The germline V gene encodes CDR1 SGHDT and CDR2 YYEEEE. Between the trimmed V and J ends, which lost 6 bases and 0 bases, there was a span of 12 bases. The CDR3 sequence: CASKLGVLNTEAFF. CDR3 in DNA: TGTGCCAGCAAGTTAGGGGTTCTGAACACTGAAGCTTTCTTT.

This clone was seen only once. The CDR3 DNA is TGTGCCAGCAGCTTAGAGTCCAGGGGGCTCAGGGAGCAGTACTTC. Its translation is CASSLESRGLREQYF. The rearrangement links TRBV7-9 to TRBJ2-7, with 8 nucleotides matching TRBD1. The CDR3 extends over 15 amino acids. V gave up 1 base and J gave up 7 bases; unmatched junction bases: 9. Germline lookup yields CDR1 SEHNR and CDR2 FQNEAQ (reference sequence).

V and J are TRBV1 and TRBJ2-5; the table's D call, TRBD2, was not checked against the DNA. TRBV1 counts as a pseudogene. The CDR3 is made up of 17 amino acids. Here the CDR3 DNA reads TGCACCAGCAGCCAAGATGTACTAGCGGGGGGCGGTGAGACCCAGTACTTC. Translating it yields CTSSQDVLAGGGETQYF.

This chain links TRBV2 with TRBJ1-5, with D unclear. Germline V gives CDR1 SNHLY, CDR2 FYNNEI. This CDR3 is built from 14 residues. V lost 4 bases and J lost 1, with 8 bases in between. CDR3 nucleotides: TGTGCCAGCAGTGTTCAGGTGAGCAATCAGCCCCAGCATTTT. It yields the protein CASSVQVSNQPQHF.

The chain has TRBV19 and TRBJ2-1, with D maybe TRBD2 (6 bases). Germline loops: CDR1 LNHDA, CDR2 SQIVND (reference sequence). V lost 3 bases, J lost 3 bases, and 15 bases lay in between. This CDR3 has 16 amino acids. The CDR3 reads CASSMDSGPLYNEQFF. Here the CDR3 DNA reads TGTGCCAGTAGTATGGATAGCGGCCCCCTCTACAATGAGCAGTTCTTC. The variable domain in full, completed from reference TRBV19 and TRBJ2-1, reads DGGITQSPKYLFRKEGQNVTLSCEQNLNHDAMYWYRQDPGQGLRLIYYSQIVNDFQKGDIAEGYSVSREKKESFPLTVTSAQKNPTAFYLCASSMDSGPLYNEQFFGPGTRLTVL.

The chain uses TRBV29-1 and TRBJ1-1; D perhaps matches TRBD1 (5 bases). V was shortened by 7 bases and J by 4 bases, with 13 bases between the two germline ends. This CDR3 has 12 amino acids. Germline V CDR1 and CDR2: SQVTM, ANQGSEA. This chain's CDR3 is CSGYLRATEAFF. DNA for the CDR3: TGCAGCGGCTACCTCAGGGCCACTGAAGCTTTCTTT.